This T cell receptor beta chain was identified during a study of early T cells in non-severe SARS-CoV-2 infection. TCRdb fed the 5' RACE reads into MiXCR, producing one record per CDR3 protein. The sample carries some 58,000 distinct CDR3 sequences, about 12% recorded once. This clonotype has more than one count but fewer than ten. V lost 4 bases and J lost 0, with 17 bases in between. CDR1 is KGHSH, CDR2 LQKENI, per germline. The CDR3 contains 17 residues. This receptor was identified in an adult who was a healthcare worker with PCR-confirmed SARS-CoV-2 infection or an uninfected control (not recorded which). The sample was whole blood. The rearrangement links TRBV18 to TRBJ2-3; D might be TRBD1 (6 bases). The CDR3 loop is CASSLLTGASSTDTQYF. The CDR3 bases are TGTGCCAGCTCACTCTTGACAGGTGCATCTAGCACAGATACGCAGTATTTT.